The 30 T cell receptor beta chains presented below share a single source sample, sequenced in a study of T cell changes during pregnancy in multiple sclerosis. Generated by immunoSEQ multiplex PCR, the TCRdb table keeps only in-frame clones and is missing some. The data contain fewer than 140,000 clones, 80% to 95% of them singletons. The input for sequencing was peripheral blood, taken after pregnancy. These receptors came from a female donor with multiple sclerosis, enrolled in a pregnancy study.

J is TRBJ2-5 and V is TRBV7-9, with D possibly matching TRBD1 (5 bases). V was pared by 4 bases and J by 4 bases, with 13 bases between. The CDR3 extends over 14 amino acids. CDR1 and CDR2 from the germline V gene are SEHNR and FQNEAQ (reference sequence). DNA for the CDR3: TGTGCCAGCAGCTCCATGCAGGGTCGAGAGACCCAGTACTTC. Protein product: CASSSMQGRETQYF.

The chain carries TRBV13 and TRBJ2-3, with 9 bases matching TRBD1. J lost 4 bases, V lost 4 bases, and 6 bases had no gene match. This CDR3 is built from 15 residues. CDR1 is PRHDT, CDR2 FYEKMQ, per germline (reference sequence). DNA for the CDR3: TGTGCCAGCAGCTCTACCGGGACAGGGCCAGATACGCAGTATTTT. Its translation: CASSSTGTGPDTQYF.

The CDR3 DNA reads TGTGCCATCAGTTCCCCGGACAGGGCGAACACTGAAGCTTTCTTT. It codes for CAISSPDRANTEAFF. The genes are TRBV10-3 and TRBJ1-1, with 8 nucleotides matching TRBD1. V shed 5 bases, J shed 1 base, and the junction held 6 bases outside the gene matches. The germline V gene encodes CDR1 ENHRY and CDR2 SYGVKD. CDR3 length: 15 residues.

The chain is built from TRBV5-1 and TRBJ2-7; D may be TRBD1 (6 bases). CDR1 SGHRS and CDR2 YFSETQ come from the germline V gene. V lost 3 bases to trimming and J lost 3 bases, with 13 bases between them. The CDR3 is made up of 14 amino acids. The CDR3 reads CASSSQGSNYEQYF. The CDR3 nucleotides are TGCGCCAGCAGCTCTCAGGGGTCCAACTACGAGCAGTACTTC.

With regard to this clone: The junction departs from the called germline gene at one end, perhaps through a read error. The chain uses TRBV7-9 and TRBJ2-3; 7 nucleotides line up with TRBD2. Germline V gene sequence: CDR1 SEHNR, CDR2 FQNEAQ (reference sequence). The CDR3 has 14 amino acids. This chain's CDR3 is CASSFQVPGLSLIF. Here the CDR3 DNA reads TGTGCCAGCAGCTTCCAAGTTCCGGGACTATCACTGATTTTT.

The chain combines TRBV18 with TRBJ2-3; 10 bases are shared with TRBD2. Trimming removed 3 bases from V and 0 bases from J; junction bases left unmatched: 3. The length of the CDR3 is 16 residues. Germline values: CDR1 KGHSH, CDR2 LQKENI. The CDR3 coding sequence is TGTGCCAGCTCACCTTGGACTAGCGGTAGCACAGATACGCAGTATTTT. Translation gives CASSPWTSGSTDTQYF.

The chain combines TRBV28 with TRBJ2-2; tentative D call: TRBD2 (6 bases). V was cut by 5 bases and J by 5 bases, with 12 bases left in between. Per the germline V gene, CDR1 is MDHEN and CDR2 is SYDVKM. The CDR3 runs 14 residues. The CDR3 loop is CASSLGGPTGELFF. The CDR3 nucleotides are TGTGCCAGCAGTCTAGGAGGGCCTACCGGGGAGCTGTTTTTT. Full variable domain (remainder filled in from reference TRBV28 and TRBJ2-2): DVKVTQSSRYLVKRTGEKVFLECVQDMDHENMFWYRQDPGLGLRLIYFSYDVKMKEKGDIPEGYSVSREKKERFSLILESASTNQTSMYLCASSLGGPTGELFFGEGSRLTVL.

In its sample, this clone was seen a few times. The rearrangement links TRBV28 to TRBJ1-5; tentative D call: TRBD1 (6 bases). The CDR3 length is 15 residues. Trimming pared 6 bases from V and 0 bases from J, leaving 12 bases between. The germline V gene has CDR1 MDHEN and CDR2 SYDVKM. Here the CDR3 DNA reads TGTGCCAGCAGCATCCGGACAGCTAGCAATCAGCCCCAGCATTTT. Translating gives CASSIRTASNQPQHF. Full variable domain (outside the CDR3, taken from reference TRBV28 and TRBJ1-5): DVKVTQSSRYLVKRTGEKVFLECVQDMDHENMFWYRQDPGLGLRLIYFSYDVKMKEKGDIPEGYSVSREKKERFSLILESASTNQTSMYLCASSIRTASNQPQHFGDGTRLSIL.

This sequence joins TRBV10-3 and TRBJ1-1; 7 bases line up with TRBD1. Trimming took 7 bases from V and 2 from J; bases not matched to a gene: 7. Germline V gives CDR1 ENHRY, CDR2 SYGVKD. The CDR3 is made up of 14 amino acids. This chain's CDR3 is CAINRDRANTEAFF. DNA for the CDR3: TGTGCCATCAATCGAGACAGGGCCAACACTGAAGCTTTCTTT.

The chain employs TRBV7-3 and TRBJ1-1; D uncertain. This CDR3 spans 14 amino acids. Germline V CDR1 and CDR2: SGHTA, FQGTGA. The V end was cut by 6 bases, the J end by 3 bases, with 14 bases between. For the CDR3, the DNA is TGTGCCAGCAGGAGGAGTAGCGGGGACACTGAAGCTTTCTTT. This translates into CASRRSSGDTEAFF.

This chain links TRBV2 with TRBJ1-1, with D maybe TRBD1 (5 bases). From germline, CDR1 is SNHLY and CDR2 FYNNEI. There are 13 residues in the CDR3. This CDR3 reads CVREGEEYTEAFF. The CDR3 nucleotides are TGTGTACGGGAAGGGGAGGAGTACACTGAAGCTTTCTTT.

The chain employs TRBV15 and TRBJ1-4; no clear D gene. Germline V CDR1 and CDR2: LNHNV, YYDKDF (reference sequence). V lost 1 base, J lost 0 bases, and 6 bases lay in between. This CDR3 comprises 15 residues. The DNA for the CDR3 is TGTGCCACCAGCAGAGTCGGGACAACTAATGAAAAACTGTTTTTT. Its translation: CATSRVGTTNEKLFF.

This clone was seen only a few times. This chain uses TRBV2 with TRBJ1-1, with D perhaps TRBD1 (6 bases). The CDR3 has 11 residues. Trimming pared 6 bases from V and 7 bases from J, leaving 9 bases between. CDR1 is SNHLY and CDR2 is FYNNEI in the germline V gene. The CDR3 reads CASRGTREAFF. Here the CDR3 DNA reads TGTGCCAGCAGGGGGACACGTGAAGCTTTCTTT.

The chain employs TRBV9 and TRBJ2-1; 14 positions agree with TRBD2. The CDR3 extends over 17 amino acids. Germline assignment: CDR1 SGDLS and CDR2 YYNGEE. V trimming: 7 bases; J trimming: 2 bases; junction bases outside the gene matches: 8. The CDR3 protein is CASGGTSGRNPYNEQFF. The CDR3 DNA reads as TGTGCCAGCGGGGGGACTAGCGGGAGAAACCCCTACAATGAGCAGTTCTTC. Based on the CDR3 plus reference TRBV9 and TRBJ2-1, the full variable domain is DSGVTQTPKHLITATGQRVTLRCSPRSGDLSVYWYQQSLDQGLQFLIQYYNGEERAKGNILERFSAQQFPDLHSELNLSSLELGDSALYFCASGGTSGRNPYNEQFFGPGTRLTVL.

The chain uses TRBV2 and TRBJ2-2, with a tentative D call TRBD2 (6 bases). This CDR3 region has 16 residues. The ends were cut back, 4 bases at V and 1 base at J, with 13 bases in the middle. The V gene's germline CDR1 is SNHLY and CDR2 FYNNEI. CDR3 region: CASSVGMGGNTGELFF. The CDR3 DNA is TGTGCCAGCAGTGTGGGAATGGGAGGGAACACCGGGGAGCTGTTTTTT.

The chain recombines TRBV5-6 with TRBJ2-5; 7 bases match TRBD2. CDR1 SGHDT and CDR2 YYEEEE come from the germline V gene. The CDR3 runs 17 residues. V lost 1 base and J lost 1; bases outside the gene matches: 10. The CDR3 region is CASSLLTGGTLQETQYF. In DNA form, the CDR3 reads TGTGCCAGCAGCTTGCTGACCGGGGGGACCCTCCAAGAGACCCAGTACTTC.

The chain couples TRBV7-2 to TRBJ2-7; maybe TRBD1 (6 bases). Germline V gene lookup returns CDR1 SGHTA and CDR2 FQGNSA. V gave up 5 bases and J gave up 0 bases, with 14 bases separating them. CDR3 length equals 15 residues. The CDR3 DNA sequence: TGTGCCAGCAGCCGAGACAGGCTCAGCTCCTACGAGCAGTACTTC. It is translated as CASSRDRLSSYEQYF.

The rearrangement links TRBV18 to TRBJ1-2; TRBD1 matches 7 bases. CDR3 size: 15 residues. Germline V CDR1 and CDR2: KGHSH, LQKENI. V dropped 3 bases and J dropped 8; count of bases not matched to a gene: 12. The CDR3 is CASSPPPDRARGYTF. The CDR3 DNA reads TGTGCCAGCTCACCCCCCCCCGACAGGGCCCGGGGCTACACCTTC.

The chain links TRBV6-1 to TRBJ1-1; unclear D gene. Trimming shortened V by 7 bases and J by 0 bases, and 6 bases separated the two germline ends. Germline CDR1 reads MNHNS; CDR2 reads SASEGT. The CDR3 totals 12 residues. The CDR3 nucleotides read TGTGCCAGCAATTTCGTGAACACTGAAGCTTTCTTT. It specifies CASNFVNTEAFF.

The chain links TRBV6-1 to TRBJ1-5; the match to TRBD1 covers 10 bases. The CDR3 has 15 residues. CDR1 and CDR2 (germline): MNHNS, SASEGT. Trimming took 7 bases from V and 1 from J; bases not matched to a gene: 4. CDR3 bases: TGTGCCAGCACGGGGGACAGGGGAAGCAATCAGCCCCAGCATTTT. Encoded protein: CASTGDRGSNQPQHF.

The gene calls are TRBV11-2 and TRBJ1-4; D uncertain. The germline CDR1 and CDR2 sequences are SGHAT and FQNNGV. The V gene lost 0 bases and the J gene lost 3 bases, with 17 bases spanning the gap. The CDR3 covers 18 residues. The CDR3 nucleotides read TGTGCCAGCAGCTTAGATCAACTGGGCTTTGGGTCTAATGAAAAACTGTTTTTT. Its translation is CASSLDQLGFGSNEKLFF.

This clone turned up a few times. The J gene is TRBJ1-1, the V gene TRBV7-9, with D possibly TRBD1 on 6 matching bases. CDR3 length: 13 residues. The germline CDR1 and CDR2 sequences are SEHNR and FQNEAQ (reference sequence). V gave up 5 bases and J gave up 2 bases, with 9 bases separating them. CDR3 DNA sequence: TGTGCCAGCAGCCTCAGGGGCAACACTGAAGCTTTCTTT. It yields the protein CASSLRGNTEAFF.

J is TRBJ1-2 and V is TRBV27; 8 nucleotides agree with TRBD1. The CDR3 is 15 amino acids. V lost 10 bases and J lost 6; bases outside the gene matches: 16. Germline V CDR1 and CDR2: MNHEY, SMNVEV (reference sequence). For the CDR3, the DNA is TGTGCCACTCGTGAGACAGGGGTCAATGGAGATGGCTACACCTTC. This translates into CATRETGVNGDGYTF.

The chain joins TRBV19 to TRBJ2-2, with a possible D match to TRBD1 (5 bases). The CDR3 has 14 amino acids. Per the germline V gene, CDR1 is LNHDA and CDR2 is SQIVND (reference sequence). Trimming shortened V by 7 bases and J by 1 base, and 10 bases separated the two germline ends. The CDR3 region has the DNA TGTGCCAGTACTCAGGGCGGGAACACCGGGGAGCTGTTTTTT. This encodes CASTQGGNTGELFF.

This clone was seen a single time. The chain uses TRBV18 and TRBJ1-2; 8 nucleotides agree with TRBD1. Germline V gene data show CDR1 as KGHSH and CDR2 as LQKENI. This CDR3 has 15 residues. The J segment lost 4 bases and the V segment lost 1 base, leaving 5 bases of the junction unmatched. CDR3 DNA: TGTGCCAGCTCACCACAACGGACAGGGAGCTATGGCTACACCTTC. It is translated as CASSPQRTGSYGYTF.

This clone appeared once. The chain has TRBV13 and TRBJ2-2, with TRBD2 matching over 12 bases. The trim removed 5 bases at V and 4 bases at J, leaving 5 bases unmatched. The germline V gene encodes CDR1 PRHDT and CDR2 FYEKMQ (reference sequence). The CDR3 spans 16 residues. CDR3 protein: CASSTRTSGVTGELFF. The CDR3 DNA sequence: TGTGCCAGCAGCACACGGACTAGCGGGGTCACCGGGGAGCTGTTTTTT.

The genes are TRBV5-1 and TRBJ1-2, with 10 positions matching TRBD1. CDR1 is SGHRS and CDR2 is YFSETQ in the germline V gene. The CDR3 loop spans 14 amino acids. With V trimmed by 4 bases and J by 8 bases, 8 bases remained unmatched. CDR3 nucleotide sequence: TGCGCCAGCAGCCCATCCGGGACAGGGGAAGGCTACACCTTC. Protein sequence: CASSPSGTGEGYTF.

The rearrangement uses TRBV6-5 and TRBJ2-5; weak D call: TRBD1 (6 bases). The length of the CDR3 is 14 residues. V dropped 5 bases and J dropped 1 base, with 11 bases sitting between them. Per germline, CDR1 MNHEY and CDR2 SVGAGI. The CDR3 bases are TGTGCCAGCAGTAGAACAGGGTTCCAAGAGACCCAGTACTTC. This translates into CASSRTGFQETQYF.

The chain has TRBV6-6 and TRBJ2-7; a possible D gene is TRBD2 (5 bases). Germline V CDR1 and CDR2: MNHNY, SVGAGI (reference sequence). The CDR3 contains 13 residues. With 5 bases removed from V and 1 base from J, the gap between germline ends came to 9 bases. The CDR3 DNA follows: TGTGCCAGCAGTCCCTCGGGGTCCTACGAGCAGTACTTC. It specifies CASSPSGSYEQYF.

This clone was detected only once. V is TRBV5-4 and J is TRBJ1-2; TRBD1 matches at 7 bases. The J segment lost 0 bases and the V segment lost 2 bases, leaving 4 bases of the junction unmatched. The germline V gene encodes CDR1 SGHNT and CDR2 YYREEE (reference sequence). This CDR3 has 15 residues. The CDR3 sequence: CASSFRTGTNYGYTF. The CDR3 DNA reads TGTGCCAGCAGCTTCCGGACAGGAACTAACTATGGCTACACCTTC.